This T cell receptor (beta chain) was recorded in a study of shared clonotypes between healthy human individuals. Broader study findings: Inspection by rarefaction showed sorted-subset sequencing to be incomplete despite large depth.

Naive CD8 cells lacked CD45RO and underwent positive selection for CCR7, leaving out terminally differentiated effector memory CD45RA+ cells. All donors qualified as healthy HIV-negative adults and had experienced no recent acute infections or vaccinations. When replicate PCRs were run on sorted subsets, they used around 0.2 ug DNA, some 30,000 T cell genomes. Measured with immunoSEQ multiplex PCR; TCRdb has only the in-frame clones, and not every one. The repertoire consists of 2 million to 2.5 million clones, with around 96% occurring once and the leading ten covering roughly 1%. On this clone itself: What it binds is unknown.

The germline V gene has CDR1 LGHNA and CDR2 YSLEER. The CDR3 is 15 residues long. Trimming removed 0 bases from V and 2 bases from J; junction bases left unmatched: 3. The material sequenced was naive CD8+ T cells sorted from blood. The TCR comes from a young man in good health. V usage is TRBV4-3 and J usage is TRBJ2-7; 8 bases align to TRBD2. CDR3 bases: TGCGCCAGCAGCCAAGATCTAGCGGGCACCTACGAGCAGTACTTC. It yields the protein CASSQDLAGTYEQYF.